This TCR beta chain derives from a study of ipilimumab plus nivolumab after autologous stem cell transplantation. Starting 14 to 28 days after autologous transplant, ipilimumab 1 mg/kg was given. Through week 26, nivolumab 3 mg/kg IV was given weeks 1, 4, 7, 10, then biweekly. The table came from immunoSEQ multiplex PCR; TCRdb's copy has only in-frame clones and leaves some out. The sample yields about 20,000 clones, 75% to 85% seen once. There are 15 residues in the CDR3. The germline CDR1 and CDR2 sequences are SGDLS and YYNGEE. The junction had 11 bases not matched to a gene; V was cut back by 5 bases and J by 3 bases.

The sequencing used PBMCs, collected in a trial of ipilimumab plus nivolumab as post-transplant consolidation. The chain is built from TRBV9 and TRBJ2-7; 7 positions match TRBD1. The receptor was derived from a male donor with diffuse large B-cell lymphoma. CDR3 region: CASSEGTDLGYEQYF. The DNA for the CDR3 is TGTGCCAGCAGTGAAGGGACAGATCTGGGCTACGAGCAGTACTTC.